These 26 T cell receptor beta chains were sequenced from one sample in a study of PD-L1 blockade in urothelial cancer. TCRdb's table, derived via immunoSEQ multiplex PCR, lists solely in-frame clones and lacks some. Of tens of thousands of clones listed, nearly 90% are singletons. The material sequenced was PBMCs, taken around atezolizumab (anti-PD-L1) treatment. The receptors stem from a man aged 60-69 years with urothelial cancer.

The J gene is TRBJ1-3, the V gene TRBV5-6; 10 nucleotides align to TRBD1. Unmatched junction bases numbered 7, after V lost 4 bases and J lost 3 bases. This CDR3 contains 16 residues. Germline V gene data show CDR1 as SGHDT and CDR2 as YYEEEE. The CDR3 is CASSIDRGRFGNTIYF. CDR3 nucleotides: TGTGCCAGCAGCATTGACAGGGGGCGCTTTGGAAACACCATATATTTT.

The genes are TRBV6-5 and TRBJ1-2; 10 bases line up with TRBD1. The ends lost 3 bases at V and 6 bases at J; junction bases unmatched: 10. Germline V gives CDR1 MNHEY, CDR2 SVGAGI. The CDR3 is 16 residues long. The CDR3 nucleotides are TGTGCCAGCAGTTATTTGGACAGGGGGAGGACCGATGGCTACACCTTC. Its translation is CASSYLDRGRTDGYTF.

V is TRBV7-2 and J is TRBJ2-1, with 7 bases aligning to TRBD1. The CDR3 is 15 residues long. The germline V gene has CDR1 SGHTA and CDR2 FQGNSA. Unmatched junction bases numbered 4, after V lost 5 bases and J lost 0 bases. The CDR3 loop is CASSRDSSSYNEQFF. The DNA for the CDR3 is TGTGCCAGCAGCCGGGACAGCAGCTCCTACAATGAGCAGTTCTTC.

This rearrangement joins TRBV5-5 to TRBJ2-6; no definite D call. The CDR3 length is 17 residues. CDR1 and CDR2 from the germline V gene are SGHKS and YYEKEE (reference sequence). Trimming left V 5 bases short and J 1 base short, with 16 bases between. CDR3 sequence reads: CASRYTLGLSGANVLTF. In DNA, the CDR3 is TGTGCCAGCAGGTATACACTGGGCCTATCTGGGGCCAACGTCCTGACTTTC.

The CDR3 loop reads CAWSVYGTEAFF. As DNA, the CDR3 is TGTGCCTGGAGTGTATACGGCACTGAAGCTTTCTTT. The chain is built from TRBV30 and TRBJ1-1; no reliable D call. The CDR3 has 12 amino acids. Trimming removed 0 bases from V and 4 bases from J, with 6 bases in between. CDR1 and CDR2 (germline): GTSNPN, SVGIG (reference sequence). The variable domain in full, completed from reference TRBV30 and TRBJ1-1, reads SQTIHQWPATLVQPVGSPLSLECTVEGTSNPNLYWYRQAAGRGLQLLFYSVGIGQISSEVPQNLSASRPQDRQFILSSKKLLLSDSGFYLCAWSVYGTEAFFGQGTRLTVV.

The rearrangement links TRBV6-1 to TRBJ1-5, with a possible D match to TRBD1 (6 bases). Trimming took off 3 bases at V and 0 bases at J, with 9 bases between the two ends. The CDR3 is 15 amino acids. Germline V gene sequence: CDR1 MNHNS, CDR2 SASEGT. The CDR3 coding sequence is TGTGCCAGCAGTGATGGGGGACATAGCAATCAGCCCCAGCATTTT. Translated, it gives CASSDGGHSNQPQHF.

The chain is built from TRBV19 and TRBJ1-4; 8 bases line up with TRBD1. This CDR3 comprises 15 residues. Trimming removed 6 bases from V and 0 bases from J; junction bases left unmatched: 3. Germline CDR1 and CDR2: LNHDA and SQIVND (reference sequence). The CDR3 region has the DNA TGTGCCAGTAGGAAGACAGGGGCAACTAATGAAAAACTGTTTTTT. Translated, it gives CASRKTGATNEKLFF.

The chain joins TRBV30 to TRBJ1-4, with TRBD1 matching 8 bases. CDR1 is GTSNPN, CDR2 SVGIG, per germline (reference sequence). J gave up 5 bases and V 5 bases, and 7 bases lay outside the gene matches. The CDR3 runs to 14 residues. In nucleotides, the CDR3 is TGTGCCTGGGCGACAGGGGCCCTAAATGAAAAACTGTTTTTT. This sequence encodes CAWATGALNEKLFF.

This clone was observed a few times. J is TRBJ1-5 and V is TRBV19; a possible D gene is TRBD1 (5 bases). The CDR3 spans 13 residues. Trimming took 4 bases from V and 4 from J, leaving 8 bases between them. In germline, CDR1 is LNHDA, CDR2 SQIVND (reference sequence). The DNA of the CDR3 is TGTGCCAGTAGTACAGGGCTTAATCAGCCCCAGCATTTT. Its protein is CASSTGLNQPQHF.

The V and J genes are TRBV11-1 and TRBJ2-2; D is unclear. V gave up 5 bases and J gave up 1 base, with 11 bases separating them. Germline CDR1 reads SGHAT; CDR2 reads FQDESV (reference sequence). This CDR3 is built from 15 residues. The CDR3 sequence is CASSPHNQNTGELFF. CDR3 DNA: TGTGCCAGCAGCCCCCACAACCAGAACACCGGGGAGCTGTTTTTT.

This chain links TRBV7-2 with TRBJ2-1; 9 nucleotides match TRBD2. This CDR3 comprises 14 residues. The germline V gene encodes CDR1 SGHTA and CDR2 FQGNSA. The V gene end was trimmed by 5 bases and the J gene end by 11 bases; junction bases not matched to a gene: 10. The CDR3 DNA follows: TGTGCCAGCAGCCCGTCGGTAGCGGGGGCCCAGCAGTTCTTC. It yields the protein CASSPSVAGAQQFF.

This chain connects TRBV5-1 to TRBJ2-1; TRBD1 agrees at 11 bases. There are 17 residues in the CDR3. J lost 3 bases, V lost 0 bases, and 5 bases had no gene match. The germline V gene encodes CDR1 SGHRS and CDR2 YFSETQ. Here the CDR3 reads CASSLGSGTGGYNEQFF. Written as DNA, the CDR3 is TGCGCCAGCAGCTTGGGGTCCGGGACAGGGGGCTACAATGAGCAGTTCTTC.

This clone has only a few counts. The CDR3 nucleotides are TGTGCCAGCAGCACACCGGTGACAGGGGGAGATGGCTACACCTTC. It yields the protein CASSTPVTGGDGYTF. The chain uses TRBV9 and TRBJ1-2, with TRBD1 matching 9 bases. The CDR3 loop spans 15 amino acids. V shed 4 bases and J 6 bases; nucleotides not matched to a gene: 10. Germline V gene data show CDR1 as SGDLS and CDR2 as YYNGEE.

In its sample, this clone was seen a few times. The chain combines TRBV5-1 with TRBJ1-1, with 8 bases matching TRBD1. Germline V CDR1 and CDR2: SGHRS, YFSETQ. V shed 4 bases, J shed 7 bases, and the junction held 3 bases outside the gene matches. The CDR3 spans 12 residues. The CDR3: CASSHGQGEAFF. The CDR3 nucleotides read TGCGCCAGCAGCCATGGACAGGGTGAAGCTTTCTTT.

V and J are TRBV5-6 and TRBJ1-1, with TRBD1 identical over 9 bases. Per the germline V gene, CDR1 is SGHDT and CDR2 is YYEEEE. The length of the CDR3 is 14 residues. V was pared by 4 bases and J by 6 bases, with 7 bases of the junction left unmatched. The CDR3 DNA reads as TGTGCCAGCAGCGGGGGACAGGGTATCGCTGAAGCTTTCTTT. The encoded protein is CASSGGQGIAEAFF.

This clone was observed once. The chain combines TRBV30 with TRBJ2-7; D not certain. CDR1 and CDR2 (germline): GTSNPN, SVGIG (reference sequence). The CDR3 spans 12 residues. With 0 bases removed from V and 9 bases from J, the gap between germline ends came to 12 bases. The CDR3 loop is CAWSVITAWQYF. The CDR3 DNA reads TGTGCCTGGAGTGTAATTACAGCTTGGCAGTACTTC. The full variable domain, with the rest looked up from reference TRBV30 and TRBJ2-7, is SQTIHQWPATLVQPVGSPLSLECTVEGTSNPNLYWYRQAAGRGLQLLFYSVGIGQISSEVPQNLSASRPQDRQFILSSKKLLLSDSGFYLCAWSVITAWQYFGPGTRLTVT.

V usage is TRBV30 and J usage is TRBJ1-2; the D gene is possibly TRBD1 (5 bases). The CDR3 is 13 amino acids. Deletions cut 3 bases from V and 5 bases from J, with 13 bases between. Germline CDR1 and CDR2: GTSNPN and SVGIG (reference sequence). The CDR3: CAWRDPPGYGYTF. The CDR3 nucleotides read TGTGCCTGGAGGGACCCGCCAGGGTATGGCTACACCTTC.

J is TRBJ2-1 and V is TRBV7-9; 7 bases line up with TRBD1. The CDR3 covers 14 residues. From germline, CDR1 is SEHNR and CDR2 FQNEAQ (reference sequence). The trim removed 11 bases at V and 1 base at J, leaving 8 bases unmatched. The CDR3, as DNA: TGTGCCGTAAGACAGGGATTGTCCTACAATGAGCAGTTCTTC. It specifies CAVRQGLSYNEQFF.

Comments on this clone: The sample holds other DNA sequences that translate to the same CDR3. The chain carries TRBV30 and TRBJ1-2, with 7 positions matching TRBD1. The CDR3 has 13 residues. From germline, CDR1 is GTSNPN and CDR2 SVGIG (reference sequence). J lost 4 bases, V lost 2 bases, and 4 bases had no gene match. CDR3: CAWSRDRPYGYTF. The DNA for the CDR3 is TGTGCCTGGAGTAGGGACAGACCCTATGGCTACACCTTC. Full variable domain (missing parts from reference TRBV30 and TRBJ1-2): SQTIHQWPATLVQPVGSPLSLECTVEGTSNPNLYWYRQAAGRGLQLLFYSVGIGQISSEVPQNLSASRPQDRQFILSSKKLLLSDSGFYLCAWSRDRPYGYTFGSGTRLTVV.

The chain uses TRBV7-6 and TRBJ2-5; D gene unclear. V was trimmed by 2 bases and J by 2 bases, leaving 12 bases between them. CDR1 is SGHVS and CDR2 is FNYEAQ in the germline V gene. The CDR3 is 15 residues long. The CDR3 sequence: CASSLSWAVQETQYF. The CDR3 DNA sequence: TGTGCCAGCAGCTTATCATGGGCTGTTCAAGAGACCCAGTACTTC.

The V call is TRBV30, the J call TRBJ2-2, with 7 positions matching TRBD2. CDR3 length: 16 residues. Germline lookup yields CDR1 GTSNPN and CDR2 SVGIG (reference sequence). Trimming took 5 bases from V and 0 from J; bases not matched to a gene: 9. This CDR3 is CAWGFLAAANTGELFF. CDR3 coding DNA: TGTGCCTGGGGATTTCTAGCGGCCGCGAACACCGGGGAGCTGTTTTTT.

The chain couples TRBV5-4 to TRBJ1-1; perhaps TRBD1 as D (6 bases). This CDR3 contains 15 residues. CDR1 SGHNT and CDR2 YYREEE come from the germline V gene (reference sequence). V lost 0 bases, J lost 4 bases, and 13 bases lay in between. The CDR3 loop is CASSLAGGGSTEAFF. DNA of the CDR3: TGTGCCAGCAGCTTGGCGGGGGGGGGCTCCACTGAAGCTTTCTTT.

This chain connects TRBV5-6 to TRBJ2-3, with TRBD2 matching 8 bases. The junction had 7 bases not matched to a gene; V was cut back by 6 bases and J by 4 bases. The CDR3 is 14 residues long. Germline V gene sequence: CDR1 SGHDT, CDR2 YYEEEE. The CDR3 is CASIEAGVSDTQYF. The DNA of the CDR3 is TGTGCCAGCATCGAAGCGGGGGTGTCAGATACGCAGTATTTT.

The V gene is TRBV4-2, the J gene TRBJ2-7; a weak D match, TRBD1 (6 bases). Germline values: CDR1 LGHNA, CDR2 YNFKEQ. Trimming stripped 1 base from V and 8 bases from J, with 9 bases between. This CDR3 region has 12 residues. The CDR3 coding sequence is TGTGCCAGCAGCCAAGCACAGGGAAAGCAGTACTTC. It translates to CASSQAQGKQYF.

The sample holds a few counts of this clone. The chain employs TRBV7-9 and TRBJ2-7; D might be TRBD1 (6 bases). The CDR3 totals 13 residues. The ends were cut back, 1 base at V and 7 bases at J, with 11 bases in the middle. The germline gives CDR1 SEHNR, CDR2 FQNEAQ (reference sequence). Here the CDR3 DNA reads TGTGCCAGCAGCTTAGACGGGACATCGGAGCAGTACTTC. It is translated as CASSLDGTSEQYF.

This chain connects TRBV29-1 to TRBJ2-3; 8 bases agree with TRBD2. Germline loops: CDR1 SQVTM, CDR2 ANQGSEA. With V trimmed by 7 bases and J by 5 bases, 11 bases remained unmatched. The CDR3 is 14 amino acids. CDR3 residues: CSAADGAGVDTQYF. The CDR3 DNA sequence: TGCAGCGCGGCGGATGGAGCGGGGGTAGATACGCAGTATTTT.